These 26 T cell receptor beta chains originate from one sample sequenced in a study of shared clonotypes between healthy human individuals. The method was immunoSEQ multiplex PCR; TCRdb's version includes in-frame clones alone and lacks a portion of them. This table has approximately 2.5 million clones, just over 90% appearing once. Specimen: naive CD4+ T cells sorted from blood. Subset noted: CD45RA+ positively selected. The receptors originated from a young man in good health.

The chain recombines TRBV28 with TRBJ2-4; 10 bases map to TRBD1. CDR1 and CDR2 from the germline V gene are MDHEN and SYDVKM. This CDR3 has 16 amino acids. After removal of 6 bases from V and 5 bases from J, the junction contained 10 bases not matched to a gene. The chain's CDR3 is CASRPAPGTGENIQYF. In nucleotides, the CDR3 is TGTGCCAGCAGGCCAGCCCCCGGGACAGGGGAAAACATTCAGTACTTC.

Concerning this clone: At the DNA level, this CDR3 is encoded by other sequences in the same sample as well. The CDR3 here is CAWSVRTGNEQFF. The CDR3 DNA is TGTGCCTGGAGTGTAAGGACAGGGAATGAGCAGTTCTTC. This rearrangement joins TRBV30 to TRBJ2-1; TRBD1 aligns across 8 bases. In germline, CDR1 is GTSNPN, CDR2 SVGIG (reference sequence). The CDR3 runs 13 residues. Trimming removed 0 bases from V and 7 bases from J; junction bases left unmatched: 2.

The CDR3 here is CASSPTPDRYGYTF. In nucleotides, the CDR3 is TGTGCCAGCAGCCCGACACCGGATCGATATGGCTACACCTTC. The rearrangement links TRBV7-3 to TRBJ1-2; D uncertain. Between the trimmed V and J ends, which lost 5 bases and 5 bases, there was a span of 15 bases. CDR1 is SGHTA and CDR2 is FQGTGA in the germline V gene. The CDR3 runs 14 residues.

There are a few counts of this clone. The V gene is TRBV11-3, the J gene TRBJ2-1; D unclear. The V and J ends lost 0 bases and 4 bases respectively, with 4 bases between them. The length of the CDR3 is 13 residues. Germline V CDR1 and CDR2: SGHNT, YENEEA. Written as DNA, the CDR3 is TGTGCCAGCAGCTTAGACGGGTACAATGAGCAGTTCTTC. Amino acids: CASSLDGYNEQFF. Complete variable domain (other parts from reference TRBV11-3 and TRBJ2-1): EAGVVQSPRYKIIEKKQPVAFWCNPISGHNTLYWYLQNLGQGPELLIRYENEEAVDDSQLPKDRFSAERLKGVDSTLKIQPAELGDSAVYLCASSLDGYNEQFFGPGTRLTVL.

V usage is TRBV5-4 and J usage is TRBJ2-7; D may be TRBD1 (6 bases). V was pared by 5 bases and J by 3 bases, with 18 bases between. The V gene's germline CDR1 is SGHNT and CDR2 YYREEE (reference sequence). The CDR3 is 15 residues long. The CDR3 sequence: CASSLTGGTIYEQYF. DNA for the CDR3: TGTGCCAGCAGTCTGACTGGGGGCACGATCTACGAGCAGTACTTC.

Comment on this clone: The same CDR3 is also encoded by other DNA sequences in this sample. V gene TRBV5-1 combines with J gene TRBJ2-1; 11 nucleotides line up with TRBD2. After removal of 0 bases from V and 5 bases from J, the junction contained 1 base not matched to a gene. Germline loops: CDR1 SGHRS, CDR2 YFSETQ. The CDR3 spans 15 residues. The CDR3 loop is CASSLGLAGNNEQFF. CDR3 in DNA: TGCGCCAGCAGCTTGGGACTAGCGGGAAACAATGAGCAGTTCTTC.

V is TRBV6-5 and J is TRBJ2-7, with D perhaps matching TRBD1 (6 bases). V was shortened by 5 bases and J by 7 bases, with 12 bases between the two germline ends. CDR1 and CDR2 (germline): MNHEY, SVGAGI. CDR3 length: 12 amino acids. The CDR3 region is CASSPWGQEQYF. The CDR3 nucleotides read TGTGCCAGCAGTCCCTGGGGGCAGGAGCAGTACTTC.

The chain uses TRBV5-6 and TRBJ2-3; TRBD2 matches 12 bases. This CDR3 is 15 amino acids long. Per germline, CDR1 SGHDT and CDR2 YYEEEE. V was clipped by 4 bases and J by 4 bases; unmatched bases: 4. The CDR3 region is CASSLAGGPADTQYF. CDR3 sequence (DNA): TGTGCCAGCAGCCTAGCGGGGGGGCCCGCAGATACGCAGTATTTT.

The DNA for the CDR3 is TGCGCCAGCAGCCTATCGACAGGGGTGGCTAATTCACCCCTCCACTTT. Protein product: CASSLSTGVANSPLHF. The rearrangement uses TRBV5-1 and TRBJ1-6; 8 bases align to TRBD1. Germline CDR1 SGHRS, CDR2 YFSETQ. Trimming cost V 4 bases and J 6 bases; bases outside gene matches: 9. The CDR3 covers 16 residues.

The chain uses TRBV5-6 and TRBJ1-4, with 10 bases matching TRBD1. The CDR3 covers 14 residues. CDR1 and CDR2 (germline): SGHDT, YYEEEE. Unmatched junction bases numbered 4, after V lost 3 bases and J lost 8 bases. The CDR3 sequence: CASSWDRGWEKLFF. The CDR3 bases are TGTGCCAGCAGCTGGGACAGGGGATGGGAAAAACTGTTTTTT.

The gene calls are TRBV18 and TRBJ2-7; TRBD1 is a possible D gene (6 bases). Deletions cut 3 bases from V and 2 bases from J, with 11 bases between. The CDR3 runs 14 residues. The V gene's germline CDR1 is KGHSH and CDR2 LQKENI. The CDR3 loop reads CASSPKQGTYEQYF. CDR3 coding DNA: TGTGCCAGCTCACCGAAGCAGGGGACCTACGAGCAGTACTTC.

The V gene is TRBV18, the J gene TRBJ2-3; D gene unclear. CDR3 size: 18 residues. V was trimmed by 1 base and J by 3 bases, leaving 20 bases between them. Per the germline V gene, CDR1 is KGHSH and CDR2 is LQKENI. The CDR3 loop is CASSPLLRWEMATDTQYF. CDR3 in DNA: TGTGCCAGCTCACCACTCTTACGATGGGAAATGGCGACAGATACGCAGTATTTT.

V and J are TRBV5-1 and TRBJ2-7; TRBD1 agrees at 9 bases. The CDR3 extends over 14 amino acids. Germline V gene lookup returns CDR1 SGHRS and CDR2 YFSETQ. The V segment lost 4 bases and the J segment 6 bases; nucleotides outside the gene matches: 8. The CDR3 sequence is CASSPRDRVSEQYF. The CDR3 DNA follows: TGCGCCAGCAGCCCCCGGGACAGGGTTTCCGAGCAGTACTTC.

As for this clone: Other DNA sequences in this sample translate to the same CDR3. The chain carries TRBV7-2 and TRBJ1-2, with D maybe TRBD1 (6 bases). Trimming shortened V by 5 bases and J by 11 bases, and 15 bases separated the two germline ends. The CDR3 covers 12 residues. Germline loops: CDR1 SGHTA, CDR2 FQGNSA. This CDR3 is CASSLQQGGYTF. As DNA, the CDR3 is TGTGCCAGCAGCCTCCAACAGGGAGGATACACCTTC. Together with reference TRBV7-2 and TRBJ1-2, the CDR3 gives the full variable domain: GAGVSQSPSNKVTEKGKDVELRCDPISGHTALYWYRQSLGQGLEFLIYFQGNSAPDKSGLPSDRFSAERTGGSVSTLTIQRTQQEDSAVYLCASSLQQGGYTFGSGTRLTVV.

The J gene is TRBJ2-1, the V gene TRBV7-2; 10 bases align to TRBD2. The CDR3 runs 14 residues. Germline CDR1 is SGHTA and CDR2 is FQGNSA. With 0 bases clipped from V and 8 bases from J, the junction kept 1 base outside the gene matches. The DNA of the CDR3 is TGTGCCAGCAGCTTAGCGGGACTAGCGCATGAGCAGTTCTTC. This encodes CASSLAGLAHEQFF.

This chain joins TRBV4-1 and TRBJ1-6, with D possibly TRBD1 on 5 matching bases. This CDR3 comprises 17 residues. Looked up from germline, CDR1 is MGHRA and CDR2 is YSYEKL. The V end lost 1 base, the J end lost 6 bases, and 16 bases lay between the germline ends. The CDR3 region is CASSQGVVGLSNSPLHF. DNA of the CDR3: TGCGCCAGCAGCCAAGGCGTGGTGGGGCTGTCTAATTCACCCCTCCACTTT.

The rearrangement uses TRBV30 and TRBJ1-1; a possible D gene is TRBD1 (6 bases). Germline V gene data show CDR1 as GTSNPN and CDR2 as SVGIG (reference sequence). V was pared by 4 bases and J by 4 bases, with 16 bases between. This CDR3 contains 14 residues. CDR3 nucleotide sequence: TGTGCCTGGAAACCACAGGGTGGGAGCACTGAAGCTTTCTTT. Amino acids: CAWKPQGGSTEAFF. The complete variable domain, with remaining parts taken from reference TRBV30 and TRBJ1-1, reads SQTIHQWPATLVQPVGSPLSLECTVEGTSNPNLYWYRQAAGRGLQLLFYSVGIGQISSEVPQNLSASRPQDRQFILSSKKLLLSDSGFYLCAWKPQGGSTEAFFGQGTRLTVV.

As concerns this clone: The sample carries other DNA sequences with the same CDR3. This rearrangement joins TRBV7-9 to TRBJ1-4, with 9 bases fitting TRBD1. The J segment lost 0 bases and the V segment lost 4 bases, leaving 3 bases of the junction unmatched. The CDR3 extends over 16 amino acids. Germline values: CDR1 SEHNR, CDR2 FQNEAQ (reference sequence). CDR3 nucleotide sequence: TGTGCCAGCAGCTCGGGACAGGGAACAACTAATGAAAAACTGTTTTTT. Encoded protein: CASSSGQGTTNEKLFF. Full variable domain (outside the CDR3, taken from reference TRBV7-9 and TRBJ1-4): DTGVSQNPRHKITKRGQNVTFRCDPISEHNRLYWYRQTLGQGPEFLTYFQNEAQLEKSRLLSDRFSAERPKGSFSTLEIQRTEQGDSAMYLCASSSGQGTTNEKLFFGSGTQLSVL.

The rearrangement joins TRBV27 to TRBJ2-1; no firm D call. Trimming stripped 0 bases from V and 1 base from J, with 13 bases between. Per the germline V gene, CDR1 is MNHEY and CDR2 is SMNVEV (reference sequence). There are 17 residues in the CDR3. CDR3 bases: TGTGCCAGCAGTTTATCGGATTTCTGGCGGTCCTACAATGAGCAGTTCTTC. It encodes CASSLSDFWRSYNEQFF.

The rearrangement uses TRBV7-9 and TRBJ2-3, with 11 bases identical to TRBD1. Germline lookup yields CDR1 SEHNR and CDR2 FQNEAQ (reference sequence). Trimming took 5 bases from V and 3 from J; bases not matched to a gene: 4. This CDR3 is 15 amino acids long. In nucleotides, the CDR3 is TGTGCCAGCAGCCAGGGACAGGGGGTAACAGATACGCAGTATTTT. Residues: CASSQGQGVTDTQYF.

The rearrangement links TRBV5-6 to TRBJ2-7; D uncertain. V was cut by 0 bases and J by 3 bases, with 7 bases left in between. Germline V gene lookup returns CDR1 SGHDT and CDR2 YYEEEE. CDR3 length: 13 amino acids. DNA of the CDR3: TGTGCCAGCAGCTTGGTAGGGAACTACGAGCAGTACTTC. This translates into CASSLVGNYEQYF.

CDR3 DNA: TGTGCCACAAGGAGGGATCCAGCTACCTACGAGCAGTACTTC. Translated: CATRRDPATYEQYF. The genes are TRBV6-1 and TRBJ2-7, with D possibly TRBD2 on 6 matching bases. The V end was cut by 10 bases, the J end by 2 bases, with 18 bases between. CDR3 length: 14 amino acids. CDR1 is MNHNS, CDR2 SASEGT, per germline.

The chain links TRBV18 to TRBJ1-2; no reliable D call. The germline gives CDR1 KGHSH, CDR2 LQKENI. CDR3 length: 13 amino acids. The V and J ends lost 3 bases and 2 bases respectively, with 7 bases between them. The CDR3 is CASSPRQNYGYTF. CDR3 coding DNA: TGTGCCAGCTCACCGAGGCAAAACTATGGCTACACCTTC.

This sequence joins TRBV5-6 and TRBJ2-7; D gene uncertain. This CDR3 is 13 amino acids long. Germline V gene sequence: CDR1 SGHDT, CDR2 YYEEEE. Deletions cut 5 bases from V and 5 bases from J, with 14 bases between. CDR3 bases: TGTGCCAGCAGGACCCCCTCCGCGAACGAGCAGTACTTC. Its protein product is CASRTPSANEQYF. Full variable domain (rest looked up from reference TRBV5-6 and TRBJ2-7): DAGVTQSPTHLIKTRGQQVTLRCSPKSGHDTVSWYQQALGQGPQFIFQYYEEEERQRGNFPDRFSGHQFPNYSSELNVNALLLGDSALYLCASRTPSANEQYFGPGTRLTVT.

The genes are TRBV9 and TRBJ1-6, with D possibly being TRBD1 (5 bases). The CDR3 runs 15 residues. The V gene lost 7 bases and the J gene lost 7 bases, with 18 bases spanning the gap. Germline lookup yields CDR1 SGDLS and CDR2 YYNGEE. CDR3 amino acids: CASRSGGNVNSPLHF. The CDR3 DNA sequence: TGTGCCAGCCGGTCGGGGGGGAACGTCAATTCACCCCTCCACTTT. Supplemented by reference TRBV9 and TRBJ1-6, the full variable domain reads DSGVTQTPKHLITATGQRVTLRCSPRSGDLSVYWYQQSLDQGLQFLIQYYNGEERAKGNILERFSAQQFPDLHSELNLSSLELGDSALYFCASRSGGNVNSPLHFGNGTRLTVT.

J is TRBJ1-2 and V is TRBV28, with TRBD1 identical over 7 bases. Germline V gene lookup returns CDR1 MDHEN and CDR2 SYDVKM. This CDR3 is 15 amino acids long. With 6 bases clipped from V and 2 bases from J, the junction kept 9 bases outside the gene matches. The CDR3 here is CASRFQGGGNYGYTF. The CDR3 coding sequence is TGTGCCAGCAGGTTCCAGGGAGGGGGCAACTATGGCTACACCTTC.